Below, one T cell receptor (beta chain) is given with its context. Its antigen is not known. The CDR3 spans 12 residues. V was trimmed by 2 bases and J by 7 bases, leaving 6 bases between them. From germline, CDR1 is MDHEN and CDR2 SYDVKM. This record belongs to a study of T cell responses to AZD1222 COVID-19 vaccine. This table comes from immunoSEQ multiplex PCR, and its TCRdb copy is limited to in-frame clones, with some not included. Counted here are some 81,000 clones, under 95% occurring once; the ten biggest clones make up more than 9%. The study, taken as a whole, reports: Donors in the cohort were predominantly white British and more often female, and clonal diversity was possibly underestimated. There were repertoire samples only from the period after the peak T cell response. CD4 TCRs linked to vaccination spanned spike, dominating at 160-218 and 743-854. Just a handful of people given AZD1222 tested seropositive at baseline.

This TCR was recovered from an adult who received the AZD1222 COVID-19 vaccine. V gene TRBV28 combines with J gene TRBJ1-5; D ambiguous. Source: peripheral blood, taken 28 days after the second AZD1222 dose. Here the CDR3 reads CASSLNYQPQHF. CDR3 sequence (DNA): TGTGCCAGCAGTTTAAACTACCAGCCCCAGCATTTT.